Below, 25 T cell receptor beta chains from the same sample are listed, as sequenced in a study of early T cells in non-severe SARS-CoV-2 infection. TCRdb re-analysed the 5' RACE reads in MiXCR, keeping a single row per CDR3 protein. The sample carries about 64,000 distinct CDR3 sequences, 10% to 15% recorded once. Here the sequenced sample was whole blood, taken at baseline. The receptors here all came from an adult who was a healthcare worker with PCR-confirmed SARS-CoV-2 infection or an uninfected control (not recorded which).

The CDR3 loop reads CASSASLGYEQYF. CDR3 in DNA: TGTGCCAGCAGTGCCAGCCTGGGCTACGAGCAGTACTTC. The chain has TRBV25-1 and TRBJ2-7; D gene unclear. Germline assignment: CDR1 MGHDK and CDR2 SYGVNS. The V end lost 4 bases, the J end lost 3 bases, and 10 bases lay between the germline ends. The CDR3 spans 13 residues.

J is TRBJ2-3 and V is TRBV28, with 8 bases that match TRBD2. With 6 bases clipped from V and 3 bases from J, the junction kept 8 bases outside the gene matches. The CDR3 length is 15 residues. CDR1 MDHEN and CDR2 SYDVKM come from the germline V gene. CDR3 nucleotides: TGTGCCAGCAGCCTTCCCAGCGGGAGTACAGATACGCAGTATTTT. This sequence encodes CASSLPSGSTDTQYF.

This clonotype was detected many times. The chain has TRBV5-1 and TRBJ2-3; 14 bases match TRBD2. Germline lookup yields CDR1 SGHRS and CDR2 YFSETQ. The CDR3 is 17 residues long. Germline trimming cut 0 bases from V and 4 bases from J; bases unmatched to any gene: 4. Here the CDR3 DNA reads TGCGCCAGCAGCTTGGCGGGACTAGCGGGAGAGGCAGATACGCAGTATTTT. This translates into CASSLAGLAGEADTQYF. The variable domain in full, completed from reference TRBV5-1 and TRBJ2-3, reads KAGVTQTPRYLIKTRGQQVTLSCSPISGHRSVSWYQQTPGQGLQFLFEYFSETQRNKGNFPGRFSGRQFSNSRSEMNVSTLELGDSALYLCASSLAGLAGEADTQYFGPGTRLTVL.

This clonotype was seen a handful of times. The V call is TRBV27, the J call TRBJ2-7; either TRBD1 or TRBD2 may supply D (5 bases each). There are 13 residues in the CDR3. Germline CDR1 reads MNHEY; CDR2 reads SMNVEV (reference sequence). V was cut by 2 bases and J by 3 bases, with 8 bases left in between. CDR3 DNA: TGTGCCAGCAGTTTAAGGGACGGCTACGAGCAGTACTTC. Protein product: CASSLRDGYEQYF.

This clonotype was seen ten or more times. The genes are TRBV13 and TRBJ2-1; 9 bases are a match to TRBD2. Losses at the gene ends were 4 bases for V and 7 bases for J; bases not matched to a gene: 2. Germline V gene lookup returns CDR1 PRHDT and CDR2 FYEKMQ (reference sequence). This CDR3 is built from 13 residues. The CDR3 coding sequence is TGTGCCAGCAGCTCGGGACTAGCAAATGAGCAGTTCTTC. The encoded protein is CASSSGLANEQFF.

At least ten counts were recorded for this clonotype. The genes are TRBV2 and TRBJ2-7; D tentatively reads TRBD1 or TRBD2 (5 bases each). Germline V lookup: CDR1 SNHLY, CDR2 FYNNEI. The CDR3 sequence is 14 residues long. V was trimmed by 2 bases and J by 6 bases, leaving 14 bases between them. CDR3 in DNA: TGTGCCAGCAGTGAATGGCCAACTGGGGGCGAGCAGTACTTC. It is translated as CASSEWPTGGEQYF.

This clonotype was recorded many times. This chain uses TRBV11-2 with TRBJ2-5; TRBD1 agrees at 9 bases. V shed 4 bases, J shed 4 bases, and the junction held 7 bases outside the gene matches. The CDR3 runs 15 residues. CDR1 is SGHAT, CDR2 FQNNGV, per germline. CDR3 in DNA: TGTGCCAGCAGCTCCTGGGACAGGGTAACAGAGACCCAGTACTTC. Protein product: CASSSWDRVTETQYF.

V is TRBV5-1 and J is TRBJ2-3; TRBD2 aligns across 10 bases. V was clipped by 2 bases and J by 6 bases; unmatched bases: 9. The CDR3 contains 16 residues. Germline V gene sequence: CDR1 SGHRS, CDR2 YFSETQ. The CDR3, as DNA: TGCGCCAGCAGCTTTGGACTAGCGGACACTACGGATACGCAGTATTTT. Translating gives CASSFGLADTTDTQYF.

This clonotype showed up just a few times. This chain connects TRBV6-6 to TRBJ2-5; D possibly corresponds to TRBD1 (5 bases). V lost 5 bases, J lost 3 bases, and 10 bases lay in between. The CDR3 spans 13 residues. Germline loops: CDR1 MNHNY, CDR2 SVGAGI (reference sequence). DNA of the CDR3: TGTGCCAGCAGTAAGCAGGGCGAAGAGACCCAGTACTTC. Amino acids: CASSKQGEETQYF.

This clonotype has just a few counts. The chain is built from TRBV14 and TRBJ2-3; 11 nucleotides agree with TRBD2. The V segment lost 3 bases and the J segment 4 bases; nucleotides outside the gene matches: 3. This CDR3 is 15 amino acids long. Looked up from germline, CDR1 is SGHDN and CDR2 is FVKESK. CDR3 DNA sequence: TGTGCCAGCAGCCACCTTAGCGGGGGGGCAGATACGCAGTATTTT. This sequence encodes CASSHLSGGADTQYF.

This clonotype has only a few counts. V and J are TRBV11-2 and TRBJ2-7; possible D gene TRBD1, 6 bases. Looked up from germline, CDR1 is SGHAT and CDR2 is FQNNGV. The CDR3 is 15 residues long. With 4 bases removed from V and 2 bases from J, the gap between germline ends came to 15 bases. CDR3 coding DNA: TGTGCCAGCAGCTCTACAGGGTTGGGTCCCTACGAGCAGTACTTC. It encodes CASSSTGLGPYEQYF.

The chain links TRBV13 to TRBJ2-3; D gene unclear. V was trimmed by 0 bases and J by 1 base, leaving 8 bases between them. Looked up from germline, CDR1 is PRHDT and CDR2 is FYEKMQ (reference sequence). The CDR3 runs 15 residues. The CDR3 nucleotides read TGTGCCAGCAGCTTAGGAGGGCAGGGCACAGATACGCAGTATTTT. It is translated as CASSLGGQGTDTQYF.

This clonotype was seen at least ten times. This chain connects TRBV3-1 to TRBJ1-5, with a possible D match to TRBD1 (6 bases). Looked up from germline, CDR1 is LGHDT and CDR2 is YNNKEL (reference sequence). The CDR3 consists of 15 residues. V lost 0 bases to trimming and J lost 6 bases, with 12 bases between them. The CDR3 loop is CASSQDMGGGQPQHF. For the CDR3, the DNA is TGTGCCAGCAGCCAAGATATGGGGGGCGGTCAGCCCCAGCATTTT.

This clonotype was seen repeatedly, ten times or more. V usage is TRBV20-1 and J usage is TRBJ1-6; 7 bases are shared with TRBD1. In germline, CDR1 is DFQATT, CDR2 SNEGSKA (reference sequence). This CDR3 spans 14 amino acids. With 0 bases clipped from V and 7 bases from J, the junction kept 3 bases outside the gene matches. CDR3 DNA: TGCAGTGCTAGAGATCTCAGGGGGAATTCACCCCTCCACTTT. This translates into CSARDLRGNSPLHF.

The V call is TRBV6-1, the J call TRBJ2-7, with 10 bases fitting TRBD1. The germline V gene encodes CDR1 MNHNS and CDR2 SASEGT. The CDR3 is made up of 13 amino acids. V was clipped by 6 bases and J by 6 bases; unmatched bases: 5. The CDR3 region is CASRDWTGGEQYF. DNA for the CDR3: TGTGCCAGCAGGGATTGGACAGGGGGCGAGCAGTACTTC.

The gene calls are TRBV10-3 and TRBJ2-2; D not resolved. This CDR3 comprises 12 residues. Germline V lookup: CDR1 ENHRY, CDR2 SYGVKD. V was clipped by 3 bases and J by 6 bases, with 5 bases between them. The CDR3 protein is CAISEMAGELFF. DNA of the CDR3: TGTGCCATCAGTGAAATGGCCGGGGAGCTGTTTTTT.

V and J are TRBV6-5 and TRBJ2-7; maybe TRBD2 (6 bases). Germline loops: CDR1 MNHEY, CDR2 SVGAGI. V dropped 7 bases and J dropped 5 bases, with 12 bases sitting between them. The CDR3 runs to 12 residues. CDR3 sequence: CASTPGTDEQYF. In DNA, the CDR3 is TGTGCCAGCACCCCCGGGACTGACGAGCAGTACTTC.

This chain joins TRBV28 and TRBJ1-6; possible D gene TRBD1, 5 bases. Germline V gives CDR1 MDHEN, CDR2 SYDVKM. V dropped 4 bases and J dropped 14 bases, with 12 bases sitting between them. There are 12 residues in the CDR3. CDR3 nucleotides: TGTGCCAGCAGTTCCAGGGAAATCACCCTCCACTTT. The encoded protein is CASSSREITLHF.

This clonotype was observed many times. The chain links TRBV6-2 or TRBV6-3 to TRBJ2-5; D is unclear. Germline CDR1 is MNHEY and CDR2 is SVGEGT. The CDR3 length is 13 residues. Trimming took off 7 bases at V and 7 bases at J, with 16 bases between the two ends. CDR3 sequence (DNA): TGTGCCAGCACCAATGTGGGTCCGGGGACCCAGTACTTC. It encodes CASTNVGPGTQYF.

This CDR3 reads CASSYQGGANTEAFF. DNA for the CDR3: TGTGCCAGCAGTTACCAGGGGGGAGCGAACACTGAAGCTTTCTTT. The chain has TRBV27 and TRBJ1-1; the match to TRBD1 covers 7 bases. The junction had 6 bases not matched to a gene; V was cut back by 4 bases and J by 1 base. The CDR3 loop spans 15 amino acids. The germline V gene has CDR1 MNHEY and CDR2 SMNVEV (reference sequence).

The chain uses TRBV20-1 and TRBJ2-3; D is possibly TRBD2 (5 bases). V was clipped by 4 bases and J by 5 bases, with 16 bases between them. Looked up from germline, CDR1 is DFQATT and CDR2 is SNEGSKA (reference sequence). The CDR3 totals 14 residues. Here the CDR3 DNA reads TGCAGTGCTACTAGTATACCCACTAGAGATACGCAGTATTTT. This encodes CSATSIPTRDTQYF.

By sample fraction, this clonotype is medium-sized (0.01 to 0.1%). This chain links TRBV6-2 or TRBV6-3 with TRBJ1-6; D is unclear. V was trimmed by 2 bases and J by 8 bases, leaving 13 bases between them. CDR1 MNHEY and CDR2 SVGEGT come from the germline V gene. The CDR3 is 15 residues long. CDR3 nucleotides: TGTGCCAGCAGTTACCGACCTGATTCGGATTCACCCCTCCACTTT. Amino acids: CASSYRPDSDSPLHF.

The rearrangement links TRBV15 to TRBJ2-2, with D unresolved. V lost 7 bases and J lost 6, with 12 bases in between. In germline, CDR1 is LNHNV, CDR2 YYDKDF (reference sequence). The CDR3 has 13 amino acids. The CDR3 DNA is TGTGCCACCACGCATGGTTCAGCCGGGGAGCTGTTTTTT. Protein: CATTHGSAGELFF. Full variable domain (remainder filled in from reference TRBV15 and TRBJ2-2): DAMVIQNPRYQVTQFGKPVTLSCSQTLNHNVMYWYQQKSSQAPKLLFHYYDKDFNNEADTPDNFQSRRPNTSFCFLDIRSPGLGDTAMYLCATTHGSAGELFFGEGSRLTVL.

The CDR3 reads CASSLDRVWATGELFF. In DNA form, the CDR3 reads TGTGCCAGCAGCTTAGACAGGGTGTGGGCCACCGGGGAGCTGTTTTTT. V usage is TRBV7-9 and J usage is TRBJ2-2, with D possibly matching TRBD1 (6 bases). Germline loops: CDR1 SEHNR, CDR2 FQNEAQ (reference sequence). Trimming shortened V by 1 base and J by 4 bases, and 13 bases separated the two germline ends. This CDR3 region has 16 residues.

The chain is built from TRBV27 and TRBJ2-1; D unresolved. Germline V gives CDR1 MNHEY, CDR2 SMNVEV (reference sequence). V lost 0 bases and J lost 10, with 13 bases in between. This CDR3 is 14 amino acids long. The CDR3 region is CASSLSEVVPEQFF. Written as DNA, the CDR3 is TGTGCCAGCAGTTTATCGGAAGTAGTTCCCGAGCAGTTCTTC.